This entry is about one T cell receptor beta chain. Sequencing was performed with immunoSEQ multiplex PCR; in TCRdb, only in-frame clones are kept and a portion is missing. Counted here are some 70,000 clones, roughly 77% occurring once; the ten biggest clones make up more than 0.7%. Trimming took 3 bases from V and 3 from J; bases not matched to a gene: 5. This CDR3 contains 15 residues. CDR1 is SGDLS and CDR2 is YYNGEE in the germline V gene. The entry originates in a study of blood T cell repertoires in COVID-19. This chain links TRBV9 with TRBJ2-2; 7 bases align to TRBD1. This clonotype was obtained from a woman in her 70s with acute or convalescent COVID-19. The sample comprised peripheral blood. In nucleotides, the CDR3 is TGTGCCAGCAGCGCACTGGGACAGCACACCGGGGAGCTGTTTTTT. Its protein product is CASSALGQHTGELFF.